Detailed here is one T cell receptor (beta chain). This sample is part of a study of blood T cell repertoires in COVID-19. The CDR3 extends over 12 amino acids. Trimming took 2 bases from V and 8 from J, leaving 6 bases between them. CDR1 is SEHNR and CDR2 is FQNEAQ in the germline V gene (reference sequence). The table came from immunoSEQ multiplex PCR; TCRdb's copy has only in-frame clones and leaves some out. In the table there are over 200,000 clones, about 85% of which are singletons. Sequencing was carried out using PBMCs or T cells enriched from blood (not recorded which). The chain recombines TRBV7-9 with TRBJ1-4; maybe TRBD1 (5 bases). This TCR was recovered from a man in his forties who had recovered from COVID-19. The CDR3 is CASSLNREKLFF. In nucleotides, the CDR3 is TGTGCCAGCAGCTTAAACAGGGAAAAACTGTTTTTT.